The 28 T cell receptor beta chains presented below share a single source sample, sequenced in a study of early T cells in non-severe SARS-CoV-2 infection. Each CDR3 protein is one row after TCRdb ran MiXCR on the 5' RACE reads. The data show around 84,000 distinct CDR3 sequences, around 14% seen once. Sequencing was carried out using whole blood. These TCRs come from an adult who was a healthcare worker with PCR-confirmed SARS-CoV-2 infection or an uninfected control (not recorded which).

This clonotype showed up just a few times. The chain employs TRBV7-9 and TRBJ2-7; the D is unclear. Germline V CDR1 and CDR2: SEHNR, FQNEAQ (reference sequence). The V end lost 0 bases, the J end lost 2 bases, and 2 bases lay between the germline ends. The CDR3 has 12 amino acids. The CDR3 reads CASSLAAYEQYF. As DNA, the CDR3 is TGTGCCAGCAGCTTAGCGGCCTACGAGCAGTACTTC.

Note on this clonotype: This may be a read error, as it is one base from a much larger clone. The chain links TRBV18 to TRBJ2-7; D is undetermined. V shed 6 bases and J shed 2 bases, with 5 bases lying between them. This CDR3 has 11 residues. Looked up from germline, CDR1 is KGHSH and CDR2 is LQKENI. The CDR3 here is CASSSPYEQYF. The CDR3 nucleotides are TGTGCCAGCTCGTCGCCCTACGAGCAGTACTTC.

V usage is TRBV30 and J usage is TRBJ2-3; the D call may be TRBD1 or TRBD2 (6 bases each). The CDR3 runs to 14 residues. V shed 5 bases and J shed 5 bases, with 17 bases lying between them. Germline lookup yields CDR1 GTSNPN and CDR2 SVGIG (reference sequence). The CDR3 here is CAWSRGGLEDTQYF. CDR3 bases: TGTGCCTGGTCCAGAGGGGGGCTGGAAGATACGCAGTATTTT.

This clonotype showed up just a few times. This chain uses TRBV19 with TRBJ2-6, with unresolved D. V lost 1 base to trimming and J lost 12 bases, with 7 bases between them. Per germline, CDR1 LNHDA and CDR2 SQIVND (reference sequence). The CDR3 loop spans 12 amino acids. The CDR3 region has the DNA TGTGCCAGTAGTATAGTGGAGAGCGTCCTGACTTTC. Translation gives CASSIVESVLTF.

The CDR3 protein is CSARDLGEQFF. The CDR3 DNA is TGCAGCGCCCGGGATCTGGGTGAGCAGTTCTTC. The chain combines TRBV29-1 with TRBJ2-1; D perhaps matches TRBD2 (5 bases). The CDR3 is 11 amino acids. From germline, CDR1 is SQVTM and CDR2 ANQGSEA. Trimming took 7 bases from V and 9 from J, leaving 13 bases between them.

The CDR3 nucleotides are TGCGCCAGCAGCTTGGCAGCGGATACTAGCACAGATACGCAGTATTTT. This translates into CASSLAADTSTDTQYF. The rearrangement links TRBV5-1 to TRBJ2-3, with a tentative D call TRBD2 (5 bases). The germline V and J ends were trimmed by 0 bases and 0 bases, with 11 bases remaining between them. The CDR3 runs to 16 residues. The germline gives CDR1 SGHRS, CDR2 YFSETQ.

The J gene is TRBJ1-1, the V gene TRBV19; D call uncertain. With 7 bases removed from V and 1 base from J, the gap between germline ends came to 7 bases. The CDR3 spans 12 residues. From germline, CDR1 is LNHDA and CDR2 SQIVND (reference sequence). CDR3 sequence: CASNDQNTEAFF. CDR3 DNA sequence: TGTGCCAGTAACGATCAGAACACTGAAGCTTTCTTT.

This clonotype has ten or more counts. The gene calls are TRBV20-1 and TRBJ2-7; the D is unclear. Trimming shortened V by 5 bases and J by 0 bases, and 8 bases separated the two germline ends. The germline gives CDR1 DFQATT, CDR2 SNEGSKA (reference sequence). The CDR3 runs 12 residues. The CDR3 DNA is TGCAGTGCTTTCCGCGGCTCCTACGAGCAGTACTTC. It specifies CSAFRGSYEQYF.

This clonotype has only a few counts. This rearrangement joins TRBV2 to TRBJ2-7, with 10 positions matching TRBD2. CDR1 and CDR2 from the germline V gene are SNHLY and FYNNEI. V shed 10 bases and J 11 bases; nucleotides not matched to a gene: 14. The CDR3 sequence is 13 residues long. The CDR3 loop is CATRTGLAATKYF. The CDR3 bases are TGTGCCACACGGACAGGACTAGCGGCGACGAAGTACTTC.

The sample holds a few counts of this clonotype. The V call is TRBV5-1, the J call TRBJ1-1, with a tentative D call TRBD1 (5 bases). V lost 6 bases and J lost 3, with 18 bases in between. The CDR3 covers 15 residues. Germline loops: CDR1 SGHRS, CDR2 YFSETQ. CDR3 amino acids: CASTEATGWDTEAFF. The CDR3 nucleotides are TGCGCCAGCACCGAAGCCACAGGATGGGACACTGAAGCTTTCTTT.

This sequence joins TRBV6-2 or TRBV6-3 and TRBJ2-7; D uncertain. CDR1 is MNHEY, CDR2 SVGEGT, per germline. There are 12 residues in the CDR3. Trimming took off 4 bases at V and 4 bases at J, with 8 bases between the two ends. In DNA, the CDR3 is TGTGCCAGCAGTTGGAGCAGGTACGAGCAGTACTTC. Its translation: CASSWSRYEQYF.

This clonotype was observed a handful of times. The J gene is TRBJ2-1, the V gene TRBV6-1; 8 bases align to TRBD2. Losses at the gene ends were 1 base for V and 6 bases for J; bases not matched to a gene: 8. This CDR3 spans 16 amino acids. Germline V gives CDR1 MNHNS, CDR2 SASEGT. CDR3 residues: CASSEEPAGEGNEQFF. CDR3 sequence (DNA): TGTGCCAGCAGTGAAGAGCCAGCGGGAGAAGGCAATGAGCAGTTCTTC.

This clonotype has only a few counts. No conserved phenylalanine or tryptophan is present at the end of the CDR3, so a read error is the likely explanation. The chain has TRBV27 and TRBJ2-2; D possibly corresponds to TRBD2 (5 bases). The CDR3 is 17 amino acids. The germline V gene encodes CDR1 MNHEY and CDR2 SMNVEV (reference sequence). The V gene lost 2 bases and the J gene lost 1 base, with 14 bases spanning the gap. This chain's CDR3 is CASSLRPLGGNTGELFS. The CDR3 coding sequence is TGTGCCAGCAGTTTACGCCCCCTCGGAGGGAACACCGGGGAGCTGTTTTCT.

This clonotype was seen ten or more times. This chain connects TRBV3-1 to TRBJ2-7; 9 bases map to TRBD2. V gave up 4 bases and J gave up 2 bases; unmatched junction bases: 6. Germline CDR1 is LGHDT and CDR2 is YNNKEL (reference sequence). The CDR3 is made up of 15 amino acids. CDR3: CASSLSGRTAYEQYF. The CDR3 nucleotides read TGTGCCAGCAGCCTGAGCGGGAGGACAGCCTACGAGCAGTACTTC.

V usage is TRBV29-1 and J usage is TRBJ2-7, with D unclear. The germline gives CDR1 SQVTM, CDR2 ANQGSEA. The CDR3 has 11 residues. V was cut by 2 bases and J by 12 bases, with 14 bases left in between. The CDR3 DNA is TGCAGCGTTGAACGAGGATCGATGATGTACTTC. Translation: CSVERGSMMYF.

The J gene is TRBJ1-2, the V gene TRBV20-1; no clear D. This CDR3 is built from 13 residues. Germline-derived CDR1 and CDR2 are DFQATT and SNEGSKA (reference sequence). Trimming pared 3 bases from V and 6 bases from J, leaving 14 bases between. The chain's CDR3 is CSASKGKADGYTF. CDR3 bases: TGCAGTGCTAGTAAGGGAAAGGCTGATGGCTACACCTTC.

This clonotype was seen at least ten times. CDR3 in DNA: TGTGCCAGCAGCTTAGGCTGGGACAGCTCCTACGAGCAGTACTTC. Encoded protein: CASSLGWDSSYEQYF. The rearrangement joins TRBV7-2 to TRBJ2-7; TRBD1 matches 7 bases. This CDR3 is built from 15 residues. Germline CDR1 reads SGHTA; CDR2 reads FQGNSA. Germline trimming cut 1 base from V and 0 bases from J; bases unmatched to any gene: 3.

The chain links TRBV6-2 or TRBV6-3 to TRBJ1-1; 7 bases line up with TRBD1. Per the germline V gene, CDR1 is MNHEY and CDR2 is SVGEGT. The V gene end was trimmed by 7 bases and the J gene end by 8 bases; junction bases not matched to a gene: 10. The CDR3 totals 13 residues. The CDR3 nucleotides read TGTGCCAGCATCCCGGACAGGCGGGGGGAAGCTTTCTTT. As protein: CASIPDRRGEAFF.

This clonotype appeared many times. The V gene is TRBV6-1, the J gene TRBJ2-3; 8 nucleotides align to TRBD1. V was clipped by 4 bases and J by 0 bases; unmatched bases: 3. CDR3 length: 15 amino acids. The germline CDR1 and CDR2 sequences are MNHNS and SASEGT. CDR3 in DNA: TGTGCCAGCAGTGCAGGGGGCTCTAGCACAGATACGCAGTATTTT. Translation: CASSAGGSSTDTQYF.

This clonotype was seen a handful of times. The rearrangement uses TRBV5-1 and TRBJ2-4; 10 nucleotides match TRBD2. J gave up 6 bases and V 0 bases, and 12 bases lay outside the gene matches. Germline CDR1 SGHRS, CDR2 YFSETQ. The CDR3 spans 18 residues. DNA for the CDR3: TGCGCCAGCAGCTTGGGGAGCGGGAGGGGATCCCGTGGAAACATTCAGTACTTC. This translates into CASSLGSGRGSRGNIQYF.

The chain employs TRBV27 and TRBJ1-3; 8 bases align to TRBD1. V gave up 5 bases and J gave up 4 bases; unmatched junction bases: 7. Germline values: CDR1 MNHEY, CDR2 SMNVEV (reference sequence). The CDR3 sequence is 15 residues long. The CDR3 DNA reads TGTGCCAGCAGTCCCCGGACAGGGCAAGGAAACACCATATATTTT. Translating gives CASSPRTGQGNTIYF.

The genes are TRBV20-1 and TRBJ2-7; D gene uncertain. The CDR3 spans 15 residues. V was shortened by 3 bases and J by 2 bases, with 17 bases between the two germline ends. Germline V CDR1 and CDR2: DFQATT, SNEGSKA (reference sequence). Written as DNA, the CDR3 is TGCAGTGCTAGTAGGATCGCTTCCGGAGCCTACGAGCAGTACTTC. Protein: CSASRIASGAYEQYF.

This clonotype showed up many times. The chain employs TRBV2 and TRBJ2-1, with D maybe TRBD1 (5 bases). V lost 3 bases and J 4 bases, leaving 13 bases between the germline ends. Germline CDR1 SNHLY, CDR2 FYNNEI. The CDR3 contains 15 residues. DNA for the CDR3: TGTGCCAGCAGTGATAAGGGGCAACTTTACAATGAGCAGTTCTTC. It translates to CASSDKGQLYNEQFF.

A few counts support this clonotype. The chain carries TRBV28 and TRBJ2-1; the D call may be TRBD1 or TRBD2 (5 bases each). Germline V lookup: CDR1 MDHEN, CDR2 SYDVKM. The V and J ends lost 10 bases and 6 bases respectively, with 19 bases between them. The CDR3 sequence is 14 residues long. CDR3 sequence reads: CATHGDQRFNEQFF. In DNA form, the CDR3 reads TGTGCCACCCACGGGGACCAGAGATTCAATGAGCAGTTCTTC.

This clonotype turned up a few times. The chain has TRBV12-3 or TRBV12-4 and TRBJ1-1; D unresolved. This CDR3 region has 12 residues. Trimming took off 5 bases at V and 6 bases at J, with 10 bases between the two ends. CDR3 in DNA: TGTGCCAGCAGTACCTTGGGCGCTGAAGCTTTCTTT. Residues: CASSTLGAEAFF.

This clonotype appeared a few times. This chain connects TRBV2 to TRBJ1-1; a possible D gene is TRBD1 (5 bases). This CDR3 region has 14 residues. The germline V and J ends were trimmed by 3 bases and 0 bases, with 8 bases remaining between them. The germline V gene encodes CDR1 SNHLY and CDR2 FYNNEI. The CDR3 is CASSDRGMNTEAFF. In DNA, the CDR3 is TGTGCCAGCAGTGATAGGGGAATGAACACTGAAGCTTTCTTT.

This chain links TRBV29-1 with TRBJ1-1, with TRBD1 as a possible D gene (5 bases). V lost 3 bases, J lost 6 bases, and 8 bases lay in between. Germline V gene sequence: CDR1 SQVTM, CDR2 ANQGSEA. The CDR3 consists of 11 residues. CDR3 in amino acids: CSVDRVPEAFF. CDR3 DNA: TGCAGCGTTGACAGGGTTCCTGAAGCTTTCTTT.

The V gene is TRBV28, the J gene TRBJ2-5; D may be TRBD1 or TRBD2 (5 bases each). This CDR3 spans 15 amino acids. CDR1 is MDHEN and CDR2 is SYDVKM in the germline V gene. Trimming stripped 3 bases from V and 5 bases from J, with 16 bases between. The CDR3 DNA reads as TGTGCCAGCAGTTTCCAGGGACCCGGTCGGGAGACCCAGTACTTC. Translation: CASSFQGPGRETQYF.